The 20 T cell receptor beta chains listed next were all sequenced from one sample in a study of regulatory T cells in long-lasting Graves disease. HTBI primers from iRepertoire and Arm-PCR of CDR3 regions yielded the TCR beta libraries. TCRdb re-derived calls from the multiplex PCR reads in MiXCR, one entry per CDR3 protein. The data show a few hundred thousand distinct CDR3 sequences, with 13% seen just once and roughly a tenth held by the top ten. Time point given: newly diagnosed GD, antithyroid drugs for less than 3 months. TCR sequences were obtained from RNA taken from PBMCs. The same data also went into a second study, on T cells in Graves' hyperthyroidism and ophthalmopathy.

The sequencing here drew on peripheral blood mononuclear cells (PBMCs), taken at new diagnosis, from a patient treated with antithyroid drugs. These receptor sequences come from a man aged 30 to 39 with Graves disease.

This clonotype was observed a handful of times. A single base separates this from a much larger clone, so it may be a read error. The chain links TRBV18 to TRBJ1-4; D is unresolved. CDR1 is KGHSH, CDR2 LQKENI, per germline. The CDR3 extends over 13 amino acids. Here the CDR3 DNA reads TGTGCCAGCCCACCGCGACGAGATGAAAAACTGTTTTTT. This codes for CASPPRRDEKLFF.

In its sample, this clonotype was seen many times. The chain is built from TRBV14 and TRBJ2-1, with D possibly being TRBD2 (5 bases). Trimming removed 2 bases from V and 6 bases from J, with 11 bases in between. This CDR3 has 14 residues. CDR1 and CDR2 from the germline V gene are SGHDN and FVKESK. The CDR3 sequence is CASSQSLVGNEQFF. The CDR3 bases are TGTGCCAGCAGCCAATCACTAGTGGGCAATGAGCAGTTCTTC.

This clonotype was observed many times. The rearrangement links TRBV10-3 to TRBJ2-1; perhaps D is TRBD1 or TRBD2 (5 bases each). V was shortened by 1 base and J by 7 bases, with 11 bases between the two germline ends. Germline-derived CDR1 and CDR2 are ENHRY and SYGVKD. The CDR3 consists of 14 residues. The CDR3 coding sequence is TGTGCCATCAGTGAGTTAGGGACCCCAAATGAGCAGTTCTTC. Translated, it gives CAISELGTPNEQFF.

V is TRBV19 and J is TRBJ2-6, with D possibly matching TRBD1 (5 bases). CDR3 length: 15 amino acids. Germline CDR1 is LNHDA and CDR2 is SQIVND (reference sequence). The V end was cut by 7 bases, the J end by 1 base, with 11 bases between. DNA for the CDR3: TGTGCCAGTACCCAGCAGGGTTCTGGGGCCAACGTCCTGACTTTC. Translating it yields CASTQQGSGANVLTF.

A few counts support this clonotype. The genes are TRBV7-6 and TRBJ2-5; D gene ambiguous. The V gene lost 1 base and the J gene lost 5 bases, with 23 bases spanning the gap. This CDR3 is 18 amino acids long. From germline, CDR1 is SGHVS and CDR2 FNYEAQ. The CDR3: CASSLDVPRQQLGETQYF. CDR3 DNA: TGTGCCAGCAGCTTAGATGTTCCCCGGCAGCAACTGGGCGAGACCCAGTACTTC.

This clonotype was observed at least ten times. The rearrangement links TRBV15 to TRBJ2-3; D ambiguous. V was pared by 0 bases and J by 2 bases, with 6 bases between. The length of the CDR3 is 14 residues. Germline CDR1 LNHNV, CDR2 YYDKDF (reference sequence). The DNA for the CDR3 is TGTGCCACCAGCAGAGATCGCACCACAGATACGCAGTATTTT. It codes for CATSRDRTTDTQYF.

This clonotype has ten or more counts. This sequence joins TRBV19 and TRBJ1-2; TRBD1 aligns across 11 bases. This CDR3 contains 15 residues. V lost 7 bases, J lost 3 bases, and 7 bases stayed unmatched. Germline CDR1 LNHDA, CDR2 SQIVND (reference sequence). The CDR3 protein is CASTRGTGGHYGYTF. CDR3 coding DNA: TGTGCCAGTACCCGCGGGACAGGGGGACACTATGGCTACACCTTC. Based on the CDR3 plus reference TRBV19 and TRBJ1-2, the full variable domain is DGGITQSPKYLFRKEGQNVTLSCEQNLNHDAMYWYRQDPGQGLRLIYYSQIVNDFQKGDIAEGYSVSREKKESFPLTVTSAQKNPTAFYLCASTRGTGGHYGYTFGSGTRLTVV.

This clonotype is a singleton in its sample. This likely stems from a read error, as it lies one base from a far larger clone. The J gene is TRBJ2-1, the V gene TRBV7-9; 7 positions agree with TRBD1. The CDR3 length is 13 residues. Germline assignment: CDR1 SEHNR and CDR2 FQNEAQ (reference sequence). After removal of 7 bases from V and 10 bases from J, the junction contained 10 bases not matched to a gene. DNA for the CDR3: TGTGCCAGCAACCGGGACAGCTCCTACGAGCAGTTCTTC. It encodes CASNRDSSYEQFF.

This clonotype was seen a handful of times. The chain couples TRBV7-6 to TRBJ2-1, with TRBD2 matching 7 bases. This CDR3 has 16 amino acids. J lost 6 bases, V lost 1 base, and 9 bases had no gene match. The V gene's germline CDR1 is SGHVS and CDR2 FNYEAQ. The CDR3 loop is CASSLGVAGAINEQFF. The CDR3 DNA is TGTGCCAGCAGCTTAGGTGTGGCGGGAGCGATCAATGAGCAGTTCTTC.

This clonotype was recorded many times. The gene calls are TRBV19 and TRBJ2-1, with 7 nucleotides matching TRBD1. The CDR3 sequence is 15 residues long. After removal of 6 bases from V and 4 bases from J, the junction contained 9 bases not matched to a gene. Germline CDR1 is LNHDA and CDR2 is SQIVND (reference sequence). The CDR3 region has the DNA TGTGCCAGTAGGGACAGGACAATCCGTTACAATGAGCAGTTCTTC. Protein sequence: CASRDRTIRYNEQFF.

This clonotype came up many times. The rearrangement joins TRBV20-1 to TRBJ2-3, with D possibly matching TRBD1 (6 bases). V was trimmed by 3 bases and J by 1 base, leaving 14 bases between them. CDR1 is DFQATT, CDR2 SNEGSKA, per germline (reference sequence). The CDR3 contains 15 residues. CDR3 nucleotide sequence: TGCAGTGCTAGCGGGGAGAGACAGGGCACAGATACGCAGTATTTT. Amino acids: CSASGERQGTDTQYF.

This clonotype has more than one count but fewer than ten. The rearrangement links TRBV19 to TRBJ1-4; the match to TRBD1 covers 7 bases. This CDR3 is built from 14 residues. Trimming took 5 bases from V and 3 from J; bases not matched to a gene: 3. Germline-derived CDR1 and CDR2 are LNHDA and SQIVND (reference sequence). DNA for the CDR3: TGTGCCAGTAGTCCGGGACAGTCTAATGAAAAACTGTTTTTT. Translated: CASSPGQSNEKLFF.

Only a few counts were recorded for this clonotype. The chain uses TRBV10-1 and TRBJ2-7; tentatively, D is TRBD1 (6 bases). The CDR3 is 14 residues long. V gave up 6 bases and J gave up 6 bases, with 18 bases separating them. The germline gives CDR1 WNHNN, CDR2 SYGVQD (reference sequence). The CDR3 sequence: CASSPGTPPREQYF. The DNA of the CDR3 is TGCGCCAGCAGCCCCGGGACACCCCCTCGCGAGCAGTACTTC.

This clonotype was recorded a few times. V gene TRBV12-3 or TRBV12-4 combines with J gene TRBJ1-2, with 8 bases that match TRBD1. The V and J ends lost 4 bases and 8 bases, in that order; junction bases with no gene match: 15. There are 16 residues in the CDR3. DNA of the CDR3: TGTGCCAGCAGTTCGTTTTTAGGACAGGGTTATATCGGCTACACCTTC. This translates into CASSSFLGQGYIGYTF.

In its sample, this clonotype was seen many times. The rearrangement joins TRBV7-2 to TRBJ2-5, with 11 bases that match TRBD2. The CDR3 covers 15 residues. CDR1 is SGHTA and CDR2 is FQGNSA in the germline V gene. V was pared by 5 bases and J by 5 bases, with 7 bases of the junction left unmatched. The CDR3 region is CASSPIAGGGETQYF. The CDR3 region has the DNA TGTGCCAGCAGCCCCATAGCGGGAGGGGGGGAGACCCAGTACTTC.

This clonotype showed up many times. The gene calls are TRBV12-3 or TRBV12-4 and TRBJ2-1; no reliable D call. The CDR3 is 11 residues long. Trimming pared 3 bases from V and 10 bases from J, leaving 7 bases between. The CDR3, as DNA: TGTGCCAGCAGTTTTTCACTAGAGCAGTTCTTC. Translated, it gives CASSFSLEQFF.

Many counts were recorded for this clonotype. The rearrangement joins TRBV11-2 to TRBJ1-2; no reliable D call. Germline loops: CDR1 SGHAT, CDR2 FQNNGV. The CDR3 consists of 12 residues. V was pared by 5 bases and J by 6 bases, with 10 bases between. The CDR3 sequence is CASSHGSDGYTF. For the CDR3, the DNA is TGTGCCAGCAGCCATGGGAGTGATGGCTACACCTTC.

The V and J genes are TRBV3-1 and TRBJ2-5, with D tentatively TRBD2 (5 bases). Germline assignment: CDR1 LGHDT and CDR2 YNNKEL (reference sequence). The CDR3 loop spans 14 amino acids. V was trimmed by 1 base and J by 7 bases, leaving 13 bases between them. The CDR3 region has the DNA TGTGCCAGCAGCCAAGCTTTGGGCCGGGGGACCCAGTACTTC. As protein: CASSQALGRGTQYF.

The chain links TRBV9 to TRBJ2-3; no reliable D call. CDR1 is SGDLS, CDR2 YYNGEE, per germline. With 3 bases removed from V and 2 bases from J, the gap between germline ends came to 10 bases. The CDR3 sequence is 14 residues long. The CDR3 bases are TGTGCCAGCAGCGCCCTCGGAAACACAGATACGCAGTATTTT. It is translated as CASSALGNTDTQYF.

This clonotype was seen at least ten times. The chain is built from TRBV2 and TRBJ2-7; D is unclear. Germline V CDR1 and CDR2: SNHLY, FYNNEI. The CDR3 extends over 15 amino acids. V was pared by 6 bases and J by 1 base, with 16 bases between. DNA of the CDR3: TGTGCCAGCAGATCCGGCCGTGGGGATTCCTACGAGCAGTACTTC. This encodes CASRSGRGDSYEQYF. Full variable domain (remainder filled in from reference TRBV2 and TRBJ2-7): EPEVTQTPSHQVTQMGQEVILRCVPISNHLYFYWYRQILGQKVEFLVSFYNNEISEKSEIFDDQFSVERPDGSNFTLKIRSTKLEDSAMYFCASRSGRGDSYEQYFGPGTRLTVT.